The rows below give T cell receptor beta chains drawn from one sample of a study of cytomegalovirus exposure and HLA in healthy donors. Generated by immunoSEQ multiplex PCR, the TCRdb table keeps only in-frame clones and is missing some. The data show about 120,000 clones, 77% seen once. Sequenced material: PBMCs. The origin of the receptors is a man younger than 35 in good health and CMV-seropositive. CDR3s leave out the opening cysteine and the closing phenylalanine or tryptophan. Fields, in order: J gene, V gene, CDR3 protein.

>TRBJ2-1|TRBV19
ASSMRLAGGPPYNEQF
>TRBJ1-2|TRBV4-1
ASSQDPSPAGYT
>TRBJ2-3|TRBV7-3
ASSARTSGSPTDTQY
>TRBJ2-3|TRBV5-4
ASSLEGGTNTDTQY
>TRBJ1-3|TRBV11-2
ASSLERGGSGNTIY
>TRBJ2-1|TRBV7-9
ASSLYFSSYNEQF
>TRBJ1-2|TRBV2
ASQRTGTLSYGYT
>TRBJ2-5|TRBV27
ASSSGLQGGETQY
>TRBJ1-2|TRBV28
ASRPDREDHGYT
>TRBJ1-5|TRBV4-1
ASSQEASRASNQPQH
>TRBJ2-7|TRBV10-2
ASARTGSRYEQY
>TRBJ1-1|TRBV7-9
ASSLETGTEAF
>TRBJ2-2|TRBV18
ASSPLGTANTGELF
>TRBJ2-1|TRBV7-9
ASSLDPGGRDNEQF
>TRBJ2-3|TRBV7-9
ASSLAGTSGFTDTQY
>TRBJ1-2|TRBV19
ASRGISYT
>TRBJ1-1|TRBV5-6
ASSSAGCEF
>TRBJ1-4|TRBV27
ASSVGQMNEKLF
>TRBJ1-1|TRBV7-6
ASSLGATEAF
>TRBJ1-5|TRBV2
ASSEAGGGNQPQH
>TRBJ2-7|TRBV30
AWWDRGNSYEQY
>TRBJ1-4|TRBV19
ASTDRTTNEKLF
>TRBJ2-7|TRBV6-5
ASSIRQGSYEQY
>TRBJ2-1|TRBV5-1
ASSLVLQDEQF
>TRBJ2-5|TRBV28
ASIQGRLGETQY
>TRBJ1-5|TRBV19
ASSILLSSNQPQH
>TRBJ1-6|TRBV4-2
ASSQDRPGTYNSPLH
>TRBJ2-7|TRBV6-5
ASSPGVAGPYEQY
>TRBJ2-7|TRBV5-4
ASSFSRGEQY
>TRBJ1-1|TRBV27
ASSLGGGLNTEAF
>TRBJ2-4|TRBV14
ASSLDREAKNIQY
>TRBJ2-6|TRBV9
ASSVMSVAGANVLT
>TRBJ2-6|TRBV5-4
ASNFRQAGANVLT